Below are 27 T cell receptor beta chains sequenced from a single sample in a study of blood T cells in healthy people across ages. Alongside a J-beta primer mix, a sample-barcoded 5' primer served in a second PCR lasting about 7 to 11 cycles. TCRdb redid the calling of the 5' RACE reads with MiXCR, one entry per CDR3 protein. The sample shows around 650,000 distinct CDR3 sequences, around two fifths of them seen only once. The sequenced sample was blood. The receptor source for this set is an elderly man in good health.

This clonotype has just one count. Here the CDR3 DNA reads TGTGCCAGCAGCGACGACAGCAATGAAAAACTGTTTTTT. Protein product: CASSDDSNEKLFF. The rearrangement joins TRBV9 to TRBJ1-4, with D perhaps TRBD1 (5 bases). Germline CDR1 and CDR2: SGDLS and YYNGEE. This CDR3 is 13 amino acids long. V dropped 3 bases and J dropped 5 bases, with 8 bases sitting between them.

The chain carries TRBV7-9 and TRBJ2-1; TRBD2 is a possible D gene (5 bases). Looked up from germline, CDR1 is SEHNR and CDR2 is FQNEAQ (reference sequence). This CDR3 has 14 amino acids. Trimming took 5 bases from V and 9 from J, leaving 17 bases between them. The CDR3 loop reads CASSALVSSGEQFF. In DNA, the CDR3 is TGTGCCAGCAGCGCACTAGTTTCTTCTGGTGAGCAGTTCTTC.

V usage is TRBV9 and J usage is TRBJ2-5; 9 bases line up with TRBD2. The last part of the DNA fits TRBJ2-7 better; the J call may be wrong. The germline V gene encodes CDR1 SGDLS and CDR2 YYNGEE. The CDR3 length is 16 residues. CDR3 loop: CASSVAPREGLYEQYF. CDR3 in DNA: TGTGCCAGCAGCGTAGCTCCGCGGGAGGGCCTATACGAGCAGTACTTC.

The chain recombines TRBV28 with TRBJ2-3; 9 bases align to TRBD1. The junction had 10 bases not matched to a gene; V was cut back by 1 base and J by 5 bases. The germline V gene encodes CDR1 MDHEN and CDR2 SYDVKM. This CDR3 region has 17 residues. The CDR3 spells CASSLSLRGQGRDTQYF. The CDR3, as DNA: TGTGCCAGCAGTTTATCCCTTCGAGGACAGGGGAGAGATACGCAGTATTTT.

This clonotype showed up just a few times. V usage is TRBV29-1 and J usage is TRBJ1-6; 9 bases line up with TRBD1. This CDR3 region has 13 residues. V shed 6 bases, J shed 17 bases, and the junction held 14 bases outside the gene matches. Germline assignment: CDR1 SQVTM and CDR2 ANQGSEA. CDR3: CSVLEGQGRIIHF. The CDR3 nucleotides are TGCAGCGTACTCGAGGGACAGGGCCGGATAATCCACTTT.

The CDR3 DNA reads as TGTGCCAGCAGTTTAGGGGGGACTAGCGCTCAAGAGACCCAGTACTTC. Its translation is CASSLGGTSAQETQYF. The rearrangement links TRBV12-3 or TRBV12-4 to TRBJ2-5; TRBD2 aligns across 10 bases. Trimming at V came to 1 base and at J to 2 bases, leaving 4 bases not matched to a gene. The CDR3 consists of 16 residues.

The chain has TRBV3-1 and TRBJ2-7, with 12 bases matching TRBD2. This CDR3 region has 19 residues. Germline CDR1 reads LGHDT; CDR2 reads YNNKEL (reference sequence). Trimming cost V 2 bases and J 3 bases; bases outside gene matches: 14. The CDR3 is CASSQTGLAGQRGNYEQYF. The CDR3 nucleotides are TGTGCCAGCAGCCAAACGGGACTAGCGGGTCAAAGGGGTAACTACGAGCAGTACTTC.

This chain connects TRBV29-1 to TRBJ2-3; D possibly matches TRBD1 or TRBD2 (5 bases each). This CDR3 region has 15 residues. Trimming took 7 bases from V and 6 from J, leaving 23 bases between them. Looked up from germline, CDR1 is SQVTM and CDR2 is ANQGSEA. The CDR3 protein is CSADLRQGRFDTQYF. DNA for the CDR3: TGCAGCGCCGACCTACGGCAGGGACGATTTGATACGCAGTATTTT.

The chain is built from TRBV2 and TRBJ2-5; D is possibly TRBD1 (8 bases). The CDR3 has 13 amino acids. Germline V gives CDR1 SNHLY, CDR2 FYNNEI. The V end was cut by 6 bases, the J end by 11 bases, with 19 bases between. This CDR3 is CASSLRTGREQYF. CDR3 bases: TGTGCCAGCAGCCTAAGGACAGGGCGGGAGCAGTACTTC.

In its sample, this clonotype was seen many times. The rearrangement joins TRBV29-1 to TRBJ2-1; 7 bases align to TRBD2. The trim removed 6 bases at V and 5 bases at J, leaving 7 bases unmatched. Germline assignment: CDR1 SQVTM and CDR2 ANQGSEA. The CDR3 sequence is 13 residues long. In nucleotides, the CDR3 is TGCAGCGTCCGTAGCGGGTATAACAATGAGCAGTTCTTC. This gives the protein CSVRSGYNNEQFF.

This clonotype was picked up one time. The chain joins TRBV5-6 to TRBJ2-5, with D possibly TRBD2 on 5 matching bases. This CDR3 is 14 amino acids long. V lost 0 bases to trimming and J lost 8 bases, with 14 bases between them. The germline V gene has CDR1 SGHDT and CDR2 YYEEEE. The CDR3 DNA reads TGTGCCAGCAGCTTGGGGGAGTCCCGAGGCACCCAGTACTTC. It yields the protein CASSLGESRGTQYF.

This clonotype came up once. This chain links TRBV30 with TRBJ1-1, with a tentative D call TRBD1 (5 bases). The CDR3 runs 15 residues. V lost 3 bases to trimming and J lost 0 bases, with 14 bases between them. Germline V gives CDR1 GTSNPN, CDR2 SVGIG (reference sequence). The CDR3 region is CAWRGLGEMNTEAFF. The CDR3 nucleotides read TGTGCCTGGAGGGGACTGGGGGAAATGAACACTGAAGCTTTCTTT.

J is TRBJ2-6 and V is TRBV7-2; D is ambiguous. CDR3 size: 14 residues. Germline-derived CDR1 and CDR2 are SGHTA and FQGNSA. The V end lost 5 bases, the J end lost 14 bases, and 19 bases lay between the germline ends. Here the CDR3 reads CASSTRTTSRILTF. CDR3 nucleotides: TGTGCCAGCAGCACGCGGACCACCAGTCGGATCCTGACTTTC. The full variable domain, completed using reference TRBV7-2 and TRBJ2-6, is GAGVSQSPSNKVTEKGKDVELRCDPISGHTALYWYRQSLGQGLEFLIYFQGNSAPDKSGLPSDRFSAERTGGSVSTLTIQRTQQEDSAVYLCASSTRTTSRILTFGAGSRLTVL.

The CDR3 nucleotides are TGCAGTGCTAGAGAGGGGGGGGGCGGCCAAGAGACCCAGTACTTC. This encodes CSAREGGGGQETQYF. V and J are TRBV20-1 and TRBJ2-5; maybe TRBD2 (7 bases). The V end lost 0 bases, the J end lost 1 base, and 12 bases lay between the germline ends. This CDR3 contains 15 residues. Germline-derived CDR1 and CDR2 are DFQATT and SNEGSKA (reference sequence).

About this clonotype: This could be a read error, since a much larger clone is one nucleotide away. The chain employs TRBV15 and TRBJ1-5, with 9 bases matching TRBD1. Germline V gene sequence: CDR1 LNHNV, CDR2 YYDKDF (reference sequence). The V gene end was trimmed by 0 bases and the J gene end by 2 bases; junction bases not matched to a gene: 8. The CDR3 has 18 amino acids. The CDR3 bases are TGTGCCACCAGCAGAGAACGAGGGACAGGGAGGGGCAATCAGCCCCAGCATTTT. It is translated as CATSRERGTGRGNQPQHF.

This clonotype showed up many times. The CDR3 coding sequence is TGTGCCAGCTCACCACCGTTGACAGGCCTATTTTCCACTACCTACGAGCAGTACTTC. Translated, it gives CASSPPLTGLFSTTYEQYF. V usage is TRBV18 and J usage is TRBJ2-7; the D gene is possibly TRBD1 (6 bases). The CDR3 spans 19 residues. Trimming took off 0 bases at V and 2 bases at J, with 23 bases between the two ends. CDR1 KGHSH and CDR2 LQKENI come from the germline V gene.

This clonotype was seen ten or more times. The chain couples TRBV7-2 to TRBJ2-7; no clear D. Germline V gene lookup returns CDR1 SGHTA and CDR2 FQGNSA. The ends were cut back, 6 bases at V and 4 bases at J, with 10 bases in the middle. This CDR3 is 12 amino acids long. CDR3 nucleotides: TGTGCCAGCAGTTTTAGGGCGTACGAGCAGTACTTC. This encodes CASSFRAYEQYF.

V usage is TRBV20-1 and J usage is TRBJ2-5, with 9 nucleotides matching TRBD1. The CDR3 is 15 residues long. Germline trimming cut 1 base from V and 4 bases from J; bases unmatched to any gene: 7. Germline assignment: CDR1 DFQATT and CDR2 SNEGSKA (reference sequence). The CDR3 loop is CSARVPGTGRETQYF. For the CDR3, the DNA is TGCAGTGCTAGAGTCCCCGGGACAGGGCGAGAGACCCAGTACTTC.

In this sample, this clonotype turned up many times. The rearrangement joins TRBV4-2 to TRBJ2-1; D possibly corresponds to TRBD2 (5 bases). Trimming cost V 0 bases and J 7 bases, with 13 bases left between them. Germline V gene lookup returns CDR1 LGHNA and CDR2 YNFKEQ. The CDR3 contains 15 residues. The DNA for the CDR3 is TGTGCCAGCAGCCAAGATCGGGTGGGAGCGAATGAGCAGTTCTTC. Its translation is CASSQDRVGANEQFF.

This clonotype was counted only a few times. This rearrangement joins TRBV7-2 to TRBJ2-3, with D possibly matching TRBD2 (7 bases). Trimming shortened V by 1 base and J by 5 bases, and 13 bases separated the two germline ends. The CDR3 consists of 15 residues. Looked up from germline, CDR1 is SGHTA and CDR2 is FQGNSA. The CDR3 loop reads CASSLGGGRGDTQYF. The CDR3 region has the DNA TGTGCCAGCAGCTTAGGGGGGGGCCGGGGAGATACGCAGTATTTT. Together with reference TRBV7-2 and TRBJ2-3, the CDR3 gives the full variable domain: GAGVSQSPSNKVTEKGKDVELRCDPISGHTALYWYRQSLGQGLEFLIYFQGNSAPDKSGLPSDRFSAERTGGSVSTLTIQRTQQEDSAVYLCASSLGGGRGDTQYFGPGTRLTVL.

This rearrangement joins TRBV2 to TRBJ2-3; 7 nucleotides match TRBD2. This CDR3 contains 12 residues. CDR1 is SNHLY and CDR2 is FYNNEI in the germline V gene. J gave up 14 bases and V 5 bases, and 10 bases lay outside the gene matches. As DNA, the CDR3 is TGTGCCAGCAGTCCCCAGCGGGACGTACGGTATTTT. Translated: CASSPQRDVRYF. Complete variable domain (other parts from reference TRBV2 and TRBJ2-3): EPEVTQTPSHQVTQMGQEVILRCVPISNHLYFYWYRQILGQKVEFLVSFYNNEISEKSEIFDDQFSVERPDGSNFTLKIRSTKLEDSAMYFCASSPQRDVRYFGPGTRLTVL.

This clonotype was counted only a few times. The rearrangement joins TRBV30 to TRBJ1-6; tentative D call: TRBD1 (5 bases). V was cut by 2 bases and J by 2 bases, with 10 bases left in between. The CDR3 spans 15 residues. Germline assignment: CDR1 GTSNPN and CDR2 SVGIG (reference sequence). In DNA form, the CDR3 reads TGTGCCTGGAGTACCGGGGGAACCTATAATTCACCCCTCCACTTT. As protein: CAWSTGGTYNSPLHF.

This clonotype was recorded a few times. The chain joins TRBV7-9 to TRBJ2-5; TRBD2 aligns across 10 bases. The CDR3 spans 14 residues. V lost 7 bases, J lost 2 bases, and 4 bases stayed unmatched. The germline gives CDR1 SEHNR, CDR2 FQNEAQ (reference sequence). This CDR3 reads CASTWTSGQETQYF. The CDR3 DNA reads as TGTGCCAGCACCTGGACTAGCGGACAAGAGACCCAGTACTTC.

This clonotype has more than one count but fewer than ten. V gene TRBV28 combines with J gene TRBJ2-5, with D perhaps TRBD1 or TRBD2 (6 bases each). The J call is in doubt because the DNA end fits TRBJ2-7 better. The CDR3 covers 14 residues. Germline V gives CDR1 MDHEN, CDR2 SYDVKM. The CDR3 coding sequence is TGTGCCAGCAGTTTTTCCAGGGGAGGCTACGAGCAGTACTTC. It yields the protein CASSFSRGGYEQYF.

To note about this clonotype: A read error may be the cause here, since a much bigger clone is one base away. The chain couples TRBV7-2 to TRBJ2-6, with D perhaps TRBD1 or TRBD2 (5 bases each). CDR3 size: 15 residues. Germline CDR1 is SGHTA and CDR2 is FQGNSA. The CDR3 DNA sequence: TGTGCCAGCAGCCGGGTGGGATCCGGGGCCAACGCCCTGACTTTC. Amino acid sequence: CASSRVGSGANALTF.

The genes are TRBV7-2 and TRBJ1-2, with D perhaps TRBD1 (5 bases). In germline, CDR1 is SGHTA, CDR2 FQGNSA. The CDR3 covers 17 residues. Trimming took 5 bases from V and 6 from J, leaving 25 bases between them. The DNA for the CDR3 is TGTGCCAGCAGCCCCGAGGGGACTAGTGGGGGAGCGAATGGCTACACCTTC. The encoded protein is CASSPEGTSGGANGYTF.

This clonotype occurred a few times. V usage is TRBV29-1 and J usage is TRBJ2-1; D tentatively reads TRBD1 or TRBD2 (5 bases each). Deletions cut 3 bases from V and 5 bases from J, with 17 bases between. The CDR3 contains 15 residues. CDR1 and CDR2 from the germline V gene are SQVTM and ANQGSEA. CDR3 nucleotide sequence: TGCAGCGTTGATACAACGTGGGGGTCTAACAATGAGCAGTTCTTC. Amino acid sequence: CSVDTTWGSNNEQFF.